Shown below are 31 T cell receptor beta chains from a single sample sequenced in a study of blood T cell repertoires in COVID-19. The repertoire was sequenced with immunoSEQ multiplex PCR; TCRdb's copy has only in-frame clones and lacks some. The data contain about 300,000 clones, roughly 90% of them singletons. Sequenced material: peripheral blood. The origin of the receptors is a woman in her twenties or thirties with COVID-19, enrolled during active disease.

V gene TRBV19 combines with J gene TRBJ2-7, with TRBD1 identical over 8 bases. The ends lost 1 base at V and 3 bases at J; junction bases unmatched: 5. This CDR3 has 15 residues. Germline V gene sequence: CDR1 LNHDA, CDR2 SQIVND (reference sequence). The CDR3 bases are TGTGCCAGTAGTATAGGGGCAGGGGGCGGCTACGAGCAGTACTTC. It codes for CASSIGAGGGYEQYF.

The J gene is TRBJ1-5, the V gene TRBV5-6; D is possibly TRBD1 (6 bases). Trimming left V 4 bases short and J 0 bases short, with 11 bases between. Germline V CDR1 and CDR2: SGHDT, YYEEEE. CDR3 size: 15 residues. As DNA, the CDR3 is TGTGCCAGCAGCATCACAGGGTATAGCAATCAGCCCCAGCATTTT. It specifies CASSITGYSNQPQHF.

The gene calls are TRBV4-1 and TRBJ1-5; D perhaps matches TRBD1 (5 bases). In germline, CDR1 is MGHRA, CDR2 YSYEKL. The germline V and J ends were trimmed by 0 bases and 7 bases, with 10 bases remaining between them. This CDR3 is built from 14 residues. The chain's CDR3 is CASSQDGGKQPQHF. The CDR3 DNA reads TGCGCCAGCAGCCAAGACGGGGGGAAGCAGCCCCAGCATTTT.

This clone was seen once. The CDR3 sequence is CASSHFDIPPLHF. The CDR3 DNA reads TGTGCCAGCAGCCACTTCGACATCCCACCCCTCCACTTT. V and J are TRBV3-1 (or the pseudogene TRBV3-2) and TRBJ1-6; no clear D gene. Germline CDR1 is LGHDT and CDR2 is YNNKEL (reference sequence). The CDR3 is 13 amino acids. Trimming removed 3 bases from V and 11 bases from J, with 11 bases in between.

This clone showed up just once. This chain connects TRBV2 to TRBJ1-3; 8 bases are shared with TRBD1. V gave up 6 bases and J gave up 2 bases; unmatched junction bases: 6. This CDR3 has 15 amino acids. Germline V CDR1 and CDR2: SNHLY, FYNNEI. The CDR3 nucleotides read TGTGCCAGCAGGCCTGACAGGGGAGCTGGAAACACCATATATTTT. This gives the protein CASRPDRGAGNTIYF.

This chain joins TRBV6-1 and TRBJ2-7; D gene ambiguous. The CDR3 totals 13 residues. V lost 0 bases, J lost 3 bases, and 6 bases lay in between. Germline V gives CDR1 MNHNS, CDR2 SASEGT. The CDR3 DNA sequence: TGTGCCAGCAGTGAAGCGATCGGCTACGAGCAGTACGTC. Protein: CASSEAIGYEQYV.

The CDR3 DNA sequence: TGTGCCAGCAGTGAGCGGGGCAGGGAGGAAAATGAGCAGTTCTTC. Residues: CASSERGREENEQFF. The chain couples TRBV6-1 to TRBJ2-1; perhaps TRBD2 as D (6 bases). The CDR3 runs to 15 residues. Trimming shortened V by 3 bases and J by 7 bases, and 16 bases separated the two germline ends. Germline V gives CDR1 MNHNS, CDR2 SASEGT.

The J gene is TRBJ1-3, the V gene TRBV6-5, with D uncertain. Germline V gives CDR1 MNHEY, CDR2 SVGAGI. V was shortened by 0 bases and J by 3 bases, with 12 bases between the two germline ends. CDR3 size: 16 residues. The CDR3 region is CASSYSRNYDGNTIYF. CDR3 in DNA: TGTGCCAGCAGTTACTCGCGGAATTACGATGGAAACACCATATATTTT.

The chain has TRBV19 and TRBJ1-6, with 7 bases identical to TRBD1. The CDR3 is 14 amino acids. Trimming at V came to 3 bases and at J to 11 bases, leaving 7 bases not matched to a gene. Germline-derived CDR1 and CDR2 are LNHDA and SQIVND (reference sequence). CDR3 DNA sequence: TGTGCCAGTAGTATCTCACAGGGGCTGGCACCCCTCCACTTT. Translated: CASSISQGLAPLHF. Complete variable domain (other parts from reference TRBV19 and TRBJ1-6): DGGITQSPKYLFRKEGQNVTLSCEQNLNHDAMYWYRQDPGQGLRLIYYSQIVNDFQKGDIAEGYSVSREKKESFPLTVTSAQKNPTAFYLCASSISQGLAPLHFGNGTRLTVT.

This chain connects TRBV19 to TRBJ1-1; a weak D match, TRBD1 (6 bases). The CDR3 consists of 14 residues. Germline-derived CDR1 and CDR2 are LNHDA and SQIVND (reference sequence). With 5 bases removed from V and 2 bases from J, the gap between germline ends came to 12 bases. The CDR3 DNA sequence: TGTGCCAGTAGTCAGGACAGATCAAACACTGAAGCTTTCTTT. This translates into CASSQDRSNTEAFF.

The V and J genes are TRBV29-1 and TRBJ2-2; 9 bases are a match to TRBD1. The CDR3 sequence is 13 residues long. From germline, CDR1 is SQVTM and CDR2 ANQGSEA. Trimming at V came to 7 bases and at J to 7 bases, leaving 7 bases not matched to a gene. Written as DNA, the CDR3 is TGCAGCGCCAGGACAGGGGAAGTCGGGGAGCTGTTTTTT. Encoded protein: CSARTGEVGELFF.

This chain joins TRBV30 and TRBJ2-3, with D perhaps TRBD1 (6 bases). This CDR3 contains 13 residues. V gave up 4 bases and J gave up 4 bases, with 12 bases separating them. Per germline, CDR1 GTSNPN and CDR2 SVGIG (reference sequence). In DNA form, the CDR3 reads TGTGCCTGGAATGGGGGCCTCCCAGATACGCAGTATTTT. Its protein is CAWNGGLPDTQYF.

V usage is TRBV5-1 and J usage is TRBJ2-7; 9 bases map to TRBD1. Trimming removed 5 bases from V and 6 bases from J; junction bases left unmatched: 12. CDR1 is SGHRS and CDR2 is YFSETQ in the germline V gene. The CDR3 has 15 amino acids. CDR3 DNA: TGCGCCAGCAGGGTCTCCGGGACAGGGATACGCGAGCAGTACTTC. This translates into CASRVSGTGIREQYF. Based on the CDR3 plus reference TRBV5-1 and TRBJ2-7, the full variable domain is KAGVTQTPRYLIKTRGQQVTLSCSPISGHRSVSWYQQTPGQGLQFLFEYFSETQRNKGNFPGRFSGRQFSNSRSEMNVSTLELGDSALYLCASRVSGTGIREQYFGPGTRLTVT.

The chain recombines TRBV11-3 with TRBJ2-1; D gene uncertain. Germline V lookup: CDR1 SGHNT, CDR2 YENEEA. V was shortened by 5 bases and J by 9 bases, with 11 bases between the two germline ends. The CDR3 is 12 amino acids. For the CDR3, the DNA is TGTGCCAGCAGCCTCCCGGAGAGTGAGCAGTTCTTC. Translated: CASSLPESEQFF.

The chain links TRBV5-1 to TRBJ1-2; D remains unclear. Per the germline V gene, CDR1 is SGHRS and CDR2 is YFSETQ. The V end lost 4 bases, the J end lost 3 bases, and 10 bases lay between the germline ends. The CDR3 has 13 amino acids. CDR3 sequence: CASSPDQDYGYTF. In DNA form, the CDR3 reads TGCGCCAGCAGCCCAGACCAGGACTATGGCTACACCTTC.

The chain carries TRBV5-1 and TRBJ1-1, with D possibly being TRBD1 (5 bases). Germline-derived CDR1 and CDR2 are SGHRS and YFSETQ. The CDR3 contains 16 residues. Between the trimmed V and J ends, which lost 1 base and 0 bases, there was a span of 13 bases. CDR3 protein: CASSLMARAMNTEAFF. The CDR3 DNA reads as TGCGCCAGCAGCTTGATGGCCAGGGCCATGAACACTGAAGCTTTCTTT.

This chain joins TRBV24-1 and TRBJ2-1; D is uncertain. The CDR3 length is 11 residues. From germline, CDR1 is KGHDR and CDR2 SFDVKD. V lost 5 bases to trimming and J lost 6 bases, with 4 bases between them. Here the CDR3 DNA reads TGTGCCACCAGTGTTCTCAATGAGCAGTTCTTC. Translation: CATSVLNEQFF.

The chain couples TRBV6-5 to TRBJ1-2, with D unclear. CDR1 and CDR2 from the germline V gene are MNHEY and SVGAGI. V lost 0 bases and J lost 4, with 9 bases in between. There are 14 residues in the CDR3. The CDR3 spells CASSYSESGYGYTF. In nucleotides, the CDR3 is TGTGCCAGCAGTTACTCCGAGAGCGGCTATGGCTACACCTTC.

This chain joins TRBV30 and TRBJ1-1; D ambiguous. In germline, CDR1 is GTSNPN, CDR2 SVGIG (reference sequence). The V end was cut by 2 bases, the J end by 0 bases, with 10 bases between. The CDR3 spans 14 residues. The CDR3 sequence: CAWSSAFLNTEAFF. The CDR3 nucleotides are TGTGCCTGGAGTTCCGCGTTCCTGAACACTGAAGCTTTCTTT. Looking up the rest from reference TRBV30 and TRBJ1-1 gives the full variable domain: SQTIHQWPATLVQPVGSPLSLECTVEGTSNPNLYWYRQAAGRGLQLLFYSVGIGQISSEVPQNLSASRPQDRQFILSSKKLLLSDSGFYLCAWSSAFLNTEAFFGQGTRLTVV.

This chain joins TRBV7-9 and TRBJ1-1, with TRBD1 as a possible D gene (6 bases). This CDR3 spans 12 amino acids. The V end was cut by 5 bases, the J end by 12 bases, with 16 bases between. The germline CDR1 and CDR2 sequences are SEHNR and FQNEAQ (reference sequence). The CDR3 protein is CASSPSGTWTFF. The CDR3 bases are TGTGCCAGCAGCCCATCCGGGACATGGACTTTCTTT. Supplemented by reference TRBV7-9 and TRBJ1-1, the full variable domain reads DTGVSQNPRHKITKRGQNVTFRCDPISEHNRLYWYRQTLGQGPEFLTYFQNEAQLEKSRLLSDRFSAERPKGSFSTLEIQRTEQGDSAMYLCASSPSGTWTFFGQGTRLTVV.

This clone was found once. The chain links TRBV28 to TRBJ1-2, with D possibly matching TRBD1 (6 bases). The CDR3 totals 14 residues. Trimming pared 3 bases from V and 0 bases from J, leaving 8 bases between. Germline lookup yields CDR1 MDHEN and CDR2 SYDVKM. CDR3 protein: CASSLDSTNYGYTF. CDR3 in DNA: TGTGCCAGCAGTTTGGACAGCACTAACTATGGCTACACCTTC.

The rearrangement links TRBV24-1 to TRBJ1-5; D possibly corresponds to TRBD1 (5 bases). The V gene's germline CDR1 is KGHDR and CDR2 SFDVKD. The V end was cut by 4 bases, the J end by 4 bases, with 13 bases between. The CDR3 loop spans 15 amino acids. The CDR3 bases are TGTGCCACCAGTGACCATCAGGGAATTAATCAGCCCCAGCATTTT. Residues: CATSDHQGINQPQHF.

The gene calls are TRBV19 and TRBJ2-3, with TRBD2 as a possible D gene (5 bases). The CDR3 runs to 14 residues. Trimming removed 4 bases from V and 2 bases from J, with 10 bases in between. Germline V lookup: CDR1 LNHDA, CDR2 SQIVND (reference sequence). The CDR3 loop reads CASSRRVYTDTQYF. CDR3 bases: TGTGCCAGTAGTAGGCGGGTCTACACAGATACGCAGTATTTT.

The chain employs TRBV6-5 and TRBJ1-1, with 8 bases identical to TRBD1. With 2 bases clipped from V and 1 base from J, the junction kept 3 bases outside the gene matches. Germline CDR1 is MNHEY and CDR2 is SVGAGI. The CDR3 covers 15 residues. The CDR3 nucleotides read TGTGCCAGCAGTTACGGGGACAGGACGAACACTGAAGCTTTCTTT. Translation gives CASSYGDRTNTEAFF.

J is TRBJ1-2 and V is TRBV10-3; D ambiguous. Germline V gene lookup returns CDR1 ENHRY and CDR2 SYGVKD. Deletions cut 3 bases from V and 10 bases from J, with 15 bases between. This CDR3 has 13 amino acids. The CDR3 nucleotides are TGTGCCATCAGTGAATCGGTGGGAGGGAACTACACCTTC. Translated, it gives CAISESVGGNYTF.

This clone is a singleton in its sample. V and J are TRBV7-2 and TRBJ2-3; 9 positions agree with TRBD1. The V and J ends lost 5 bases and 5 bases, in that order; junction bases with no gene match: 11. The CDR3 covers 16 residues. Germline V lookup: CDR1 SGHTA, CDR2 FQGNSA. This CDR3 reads CASSARWDRVVDTQYF. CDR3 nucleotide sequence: TGTGCCAGCAGCGCCCGATGGGACAGGGTAGTAGATACGCAGTATTTT.

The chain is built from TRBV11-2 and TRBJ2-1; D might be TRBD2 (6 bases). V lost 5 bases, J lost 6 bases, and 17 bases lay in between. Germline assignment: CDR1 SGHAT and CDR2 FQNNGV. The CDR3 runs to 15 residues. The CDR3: CASSPAGLLSNEQFF. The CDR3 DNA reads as TGTGCCAGCAGCCCTGCGGGGTTACTTAGCAATGAGCAGTTCTTC. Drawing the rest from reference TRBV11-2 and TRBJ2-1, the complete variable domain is EAGVAQSPRYKIIEKRQSVAFWCNPISGHATLYWYQQILGQGPKLLIQFQNNGVVDDSQLPKDRFSAERLKGVDSTLKIQPAKLEDSAVYLCASSPAGLLSNEQFFGPGTRLTVL.

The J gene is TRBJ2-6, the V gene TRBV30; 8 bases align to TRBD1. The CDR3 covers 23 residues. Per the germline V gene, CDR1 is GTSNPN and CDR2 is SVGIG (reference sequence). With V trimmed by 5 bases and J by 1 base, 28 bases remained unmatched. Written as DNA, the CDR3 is TGTGCCTGGCGTGGAGGACAGGGTCCTCCTCTGGGGTCTGCCCATTCTGGGGCCAACGTCCTGACTTTC. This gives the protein CAWRGGQGPPLGSAHSGANVLTF.

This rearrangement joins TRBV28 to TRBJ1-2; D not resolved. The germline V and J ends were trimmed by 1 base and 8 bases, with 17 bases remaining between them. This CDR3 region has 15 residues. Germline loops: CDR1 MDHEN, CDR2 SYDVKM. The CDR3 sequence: CASSLYGSEGGGYTF. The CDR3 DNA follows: TGTGCCAGCAGTTTATACGGGTCGGAGGGAGGGGGCTACACCTTC.

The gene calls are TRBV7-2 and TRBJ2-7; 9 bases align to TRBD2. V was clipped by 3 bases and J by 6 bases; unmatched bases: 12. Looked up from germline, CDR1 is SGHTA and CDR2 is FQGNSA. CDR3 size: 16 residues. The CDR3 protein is CASSFLPAGGPGEQYF. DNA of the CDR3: TGTGCCAGCAGCTTTCTTCCCGCGGGGGGGCCCGGCGAGCAGTACTTC.

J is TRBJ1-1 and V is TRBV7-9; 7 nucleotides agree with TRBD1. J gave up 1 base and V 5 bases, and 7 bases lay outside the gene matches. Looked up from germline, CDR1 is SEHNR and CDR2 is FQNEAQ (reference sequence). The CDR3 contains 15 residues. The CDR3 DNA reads TGTGCCAGCAGCACATACAGGGGAAAGAACACTGAAGCTTTCTTT. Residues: CASSTYRGKNTEAFF.